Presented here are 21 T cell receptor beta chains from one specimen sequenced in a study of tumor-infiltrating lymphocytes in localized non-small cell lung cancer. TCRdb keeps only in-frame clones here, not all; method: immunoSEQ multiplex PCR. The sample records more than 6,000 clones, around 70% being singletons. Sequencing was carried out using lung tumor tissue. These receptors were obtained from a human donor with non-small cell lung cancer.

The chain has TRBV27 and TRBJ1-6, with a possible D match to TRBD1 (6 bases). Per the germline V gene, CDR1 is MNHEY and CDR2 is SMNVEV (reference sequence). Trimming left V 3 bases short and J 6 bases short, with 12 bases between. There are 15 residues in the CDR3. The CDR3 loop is CASSLDLRGNSPLHF. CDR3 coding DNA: TGTGCCAGCAGTTTGGACCTCAGGGGTAATTCACCCCTCCACTTT.

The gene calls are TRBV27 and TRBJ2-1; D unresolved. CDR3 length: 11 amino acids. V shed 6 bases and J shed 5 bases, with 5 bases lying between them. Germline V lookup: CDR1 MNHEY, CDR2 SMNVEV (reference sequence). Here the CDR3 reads CASSFHNEQFF. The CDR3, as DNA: TGTGCCAGCAGCTTTCACAATGAGCAGTTCTTC.

The CDR3: CASSLSRDQPQHF. The DNA of the CDR3 is TGTGCCAGCAGTTTATCCAGAGATCAGCCCCAGCATTTT. The chain combines TRBV27 with TRBJ1-5; D unclear. The CDR3 loop spans 13 amino acids. V was pared by 0 bases and J by 5 bases, with 5 bases between. CDR1 and CDR2 (germline): MNHEY, SMNVEV (reference sequence).

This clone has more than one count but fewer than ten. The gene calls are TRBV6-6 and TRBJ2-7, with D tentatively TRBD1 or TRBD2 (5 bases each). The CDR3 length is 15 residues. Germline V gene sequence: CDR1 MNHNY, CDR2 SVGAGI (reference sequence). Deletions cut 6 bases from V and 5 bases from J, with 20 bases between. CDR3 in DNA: TGTGCCAGCAGACTTGACGGGGCAGGGAATGACGAGCAGTACTTC. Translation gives CASRLDGAGNDEQYF.

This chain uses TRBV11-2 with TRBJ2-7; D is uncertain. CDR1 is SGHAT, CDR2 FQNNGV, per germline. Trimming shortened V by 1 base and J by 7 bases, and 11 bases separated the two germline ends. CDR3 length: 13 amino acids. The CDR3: CASSLVAETEQYF. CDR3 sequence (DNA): TGTGCCAGCAGCTTAGTTGCGGAAACGGAGCAGTACTTC.

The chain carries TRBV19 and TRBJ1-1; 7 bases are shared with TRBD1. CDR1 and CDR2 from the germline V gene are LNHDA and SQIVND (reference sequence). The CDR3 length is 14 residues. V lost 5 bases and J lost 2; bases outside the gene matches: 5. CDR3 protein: CASSGGQSNTEAFF. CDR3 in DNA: TGTGCCAGTAGTGGGGGACAGTCCAACACTGAAGCTTTCTTT.

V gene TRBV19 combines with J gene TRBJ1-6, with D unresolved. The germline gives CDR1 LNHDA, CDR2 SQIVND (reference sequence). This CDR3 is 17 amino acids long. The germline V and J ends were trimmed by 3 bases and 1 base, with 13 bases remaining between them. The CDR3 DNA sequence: TGTGCCAGTAGTATTCTCCAGCAGGAGTCCTATAATTCACCCCTCCACTTT. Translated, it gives CASSILQQESYNSPLHF.

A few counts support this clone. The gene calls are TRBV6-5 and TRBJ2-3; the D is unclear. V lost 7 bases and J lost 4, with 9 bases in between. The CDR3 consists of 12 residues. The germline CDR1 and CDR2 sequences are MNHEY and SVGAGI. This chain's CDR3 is CASTLPPDTQYF. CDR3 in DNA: TGTGCCAGCACCCTCCCGCCAGATACGCAGTATTTT.

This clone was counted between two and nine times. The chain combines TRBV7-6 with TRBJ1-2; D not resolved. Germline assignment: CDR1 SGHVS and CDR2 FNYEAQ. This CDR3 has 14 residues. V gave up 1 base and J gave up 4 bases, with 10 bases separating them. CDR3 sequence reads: CASSLGYGSYGYTF. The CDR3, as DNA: TGTGCCAGCAGCTTAGGTTACGGCTCCTATGGCTACACCTTC. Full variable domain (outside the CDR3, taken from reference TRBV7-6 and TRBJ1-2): GAGVSQSPRYKVTKRGQDVALRCDPISGHVSLYWYRQALGQGPEFLTYFNYEAQQDKSGLPNDRFSAERPEGSISTLTIQRTEQRDSAMYRCASSLGYGSYGYTFGSGTRLTVV.

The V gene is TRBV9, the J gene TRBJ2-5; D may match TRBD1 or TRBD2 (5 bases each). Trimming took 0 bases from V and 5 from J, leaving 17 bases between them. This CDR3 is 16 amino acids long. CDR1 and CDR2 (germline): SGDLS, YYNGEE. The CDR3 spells CASSVDWGTPRETQYF. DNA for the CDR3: TGTGCCAGCAGCGTAGACTGGGGGACCCCTAGGGAGACCCAGTACTTC.

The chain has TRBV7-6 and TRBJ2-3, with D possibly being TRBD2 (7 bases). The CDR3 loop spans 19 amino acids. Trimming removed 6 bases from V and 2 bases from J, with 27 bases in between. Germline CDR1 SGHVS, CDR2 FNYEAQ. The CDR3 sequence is CASSFSGPFGGLHTDTQYF. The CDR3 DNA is TGTGCCAGCAGTTTTAGTGGTCCTTTCGGGGGGCTACACACAGATACGCAGTATTTT.

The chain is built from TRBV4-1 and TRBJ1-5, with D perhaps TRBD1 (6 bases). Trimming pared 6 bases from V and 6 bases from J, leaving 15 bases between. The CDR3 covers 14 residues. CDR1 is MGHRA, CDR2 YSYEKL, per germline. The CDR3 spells CASRQQGLGQPQHF. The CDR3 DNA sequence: TGCGCCAGCAGACAACAGGGCCTAGGTCAGCCCCAGCATTTT.

CDR3 region: CASSLVGQADTEAFF. CDR3 nucleotide sequence: TGTGCCAGCAGCCTCGTGGGACAGGCTGACACTGAAGCTTTCTTT. The chain carries TRBV7-9 and TRBJ1-1; 8 nucleotides match TRBD1. The length of the CDR3 is 15 residues. V shed 5 bases and J 3 bases; nucleotides not matched to a gene: 8. Germline-derived CDR1 and CDR2 are SEHNR and FQNEAQ (reference sequence).

The CDR3 DNA reads TGTGCCAGCAGCTGGCGGGGGGGCCTAACCGGGGAGCTGTTTTTT. Amino acids: CASSWRGGLTGELFF. V usage is TRBV7-9 and J usage is TRBJ2-2; 9 nucleotides align to TRBD2. V trimming: 4 bases; J trimming: 5 bases; junction bases outside the gene matches: 5. This CDR3 is built from 15 residues. Germline V lookup: CDR1 SEHNR, CDR2 FQNEAQ (reference sequence).

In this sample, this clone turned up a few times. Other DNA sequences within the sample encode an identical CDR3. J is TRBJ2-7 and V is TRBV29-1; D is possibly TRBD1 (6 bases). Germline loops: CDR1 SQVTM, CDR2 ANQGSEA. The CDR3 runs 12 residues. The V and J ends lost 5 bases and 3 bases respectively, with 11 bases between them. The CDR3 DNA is TGCAGCGTTTTCCGGGACAACTACGAGCAGTACTTC. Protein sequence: CSVFRDNYEQYF.

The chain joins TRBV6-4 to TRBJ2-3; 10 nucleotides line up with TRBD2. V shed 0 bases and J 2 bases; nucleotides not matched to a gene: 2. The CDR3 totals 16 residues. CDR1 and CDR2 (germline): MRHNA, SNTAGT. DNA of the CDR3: TGTGCCAGCAGTGACTCGAGCGGGGGGGCCACAGATACGCAGTATTTT. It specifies CASSDSSGGATDTQYF.

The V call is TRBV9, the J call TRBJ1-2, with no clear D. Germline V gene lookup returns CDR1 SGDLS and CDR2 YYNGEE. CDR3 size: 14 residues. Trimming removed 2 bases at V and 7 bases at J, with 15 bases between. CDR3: CASSVGVLVGGYTF. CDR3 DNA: TGTGCCAGCAGCGTTGGGGTGTTAGTGGGTGGCTACACCTTC.

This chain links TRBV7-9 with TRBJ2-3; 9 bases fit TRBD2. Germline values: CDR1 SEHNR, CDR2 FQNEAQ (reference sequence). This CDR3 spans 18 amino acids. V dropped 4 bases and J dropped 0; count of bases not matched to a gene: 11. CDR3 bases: TGTGCCAGCAGCTCCACTAACCTAGCGGGGTTTAGCACAGATACGCAGTATTTT. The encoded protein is CASSSTNLAGFSTDTQYF.

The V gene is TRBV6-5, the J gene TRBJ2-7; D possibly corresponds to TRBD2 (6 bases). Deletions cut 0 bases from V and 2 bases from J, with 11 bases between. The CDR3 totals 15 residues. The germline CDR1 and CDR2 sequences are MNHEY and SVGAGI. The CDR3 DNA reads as TGTGCCAGCAGTTACTCGAAATCGGGGGCCTACGAGCAGTACTTC. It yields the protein CASSYSKSGAYEQYF.

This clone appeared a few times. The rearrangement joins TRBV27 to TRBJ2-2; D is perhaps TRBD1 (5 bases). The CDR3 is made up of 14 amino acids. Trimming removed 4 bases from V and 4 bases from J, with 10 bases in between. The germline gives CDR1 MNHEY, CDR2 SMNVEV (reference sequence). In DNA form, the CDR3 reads TGTGCCAGCAGTTCGCAGGGTAGCACCGGGGAGCTGTTTTTT. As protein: CASSSQGSTGELFF.

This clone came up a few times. In DNA form, the CDR3 reads TGTGCCAGCAGCTTAGGCCTGTTGGGGGCCTCCTACGAGCAGTACTTC. Translation: CASSLGLLGASYEQYF. The genes are TRBV13 and TRBJ2-7; weak D call: TRBD1 (6 bases). The V and J ends lost 0 bases and 0 bases respectively, with 12 bases between them. Germline lookup yields CDR1 PRHDT and CDR2 FYEKMQ (reference sequence). This CDR3 region has 16 residues.